This T cell receptor beta chain came from a study of blood T cell repertoires in COVID-19. Looked up from germline, CDR1 is GTSNPN and CDR2 is SVGIG (reference sequence). The CDR3 loop spans 14 amino acids. V lost 2 bases and J lost 3; bases outside the gene matches: 3. This clone came up many times. Sequencing was performed with immunoSEQ multiplex PCR; in TCRdb, only in-frame clones are kept and a portion is missing. The sample shows approximately 400,000 clones, about four fifths of them seen only once. Sequenced input: peripheral blood. This sequence originates from a human donor with acute or convalescent COVID-19. The donor label of this sample is uncertain. The chain carries TRBV30 and TRBJ2-1; 8 bases are shared with TRBD2. The CDR3 bases are TGTGCCTGGAGTAGCGGGACTAGCTACAATGAGCAGTTCTTC. Translation gives CAWSSGTSYNEQFF.